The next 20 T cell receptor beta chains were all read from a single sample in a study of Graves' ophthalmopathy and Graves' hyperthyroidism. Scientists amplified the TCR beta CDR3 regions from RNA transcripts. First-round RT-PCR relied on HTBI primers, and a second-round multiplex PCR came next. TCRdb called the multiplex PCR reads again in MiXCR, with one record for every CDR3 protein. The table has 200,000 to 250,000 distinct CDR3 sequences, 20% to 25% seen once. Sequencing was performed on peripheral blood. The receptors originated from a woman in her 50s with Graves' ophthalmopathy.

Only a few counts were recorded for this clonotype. Here the CDR3 DNA reads TGTGCCAGCACCCCCCAGCTAGCAGTTCAAGAGACCCAGTACTTC. Amino acid sequence: CASTPQLAVQETQYF. The chain combines TRBV6-1 with TRBJ2-5; TRBD2 might be the D (5 bases). Trimming left V 7 bases short and J 2 bases short, with 17 bases between. The CDR3 spans 15 residues. The germline V gene has CDR1 MNHNS and CDR2 SASEGT.

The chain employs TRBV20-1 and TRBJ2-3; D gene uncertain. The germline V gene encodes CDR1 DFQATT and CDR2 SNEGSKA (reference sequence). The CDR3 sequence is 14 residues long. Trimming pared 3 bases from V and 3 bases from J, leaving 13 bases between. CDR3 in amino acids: CSASGVLRTDTQYF. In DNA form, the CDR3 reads TGCAGTGCTAGCGGAGTTCTCCGGACAGATACGCAGTATTTT.

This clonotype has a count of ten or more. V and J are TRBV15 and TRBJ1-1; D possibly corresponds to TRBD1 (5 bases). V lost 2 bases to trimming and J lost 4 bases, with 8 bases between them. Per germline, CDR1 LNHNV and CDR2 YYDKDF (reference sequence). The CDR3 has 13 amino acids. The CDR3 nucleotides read TGTGCCACCAGCAGATCGGGGGTCACTGAAGCTTTCTTT. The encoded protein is CATSRSGVTEAFF.

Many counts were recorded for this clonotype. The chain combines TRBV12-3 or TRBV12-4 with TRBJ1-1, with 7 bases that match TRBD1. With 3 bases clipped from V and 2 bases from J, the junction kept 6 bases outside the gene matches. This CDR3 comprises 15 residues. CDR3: CASSFPNRGNTEAFF. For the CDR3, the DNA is TGTGCCAGCAGTTTCCCCAACAGGGGCAACACTGAAGCTTTCTTT.

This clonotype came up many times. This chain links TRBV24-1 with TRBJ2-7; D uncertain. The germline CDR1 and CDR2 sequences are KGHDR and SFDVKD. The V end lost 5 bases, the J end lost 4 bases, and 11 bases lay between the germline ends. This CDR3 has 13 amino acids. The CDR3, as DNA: TGTGCCACCAGTGGGGCAGGATCATACGAGCAGTACTTC. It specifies CATSGAGSYEQYF.

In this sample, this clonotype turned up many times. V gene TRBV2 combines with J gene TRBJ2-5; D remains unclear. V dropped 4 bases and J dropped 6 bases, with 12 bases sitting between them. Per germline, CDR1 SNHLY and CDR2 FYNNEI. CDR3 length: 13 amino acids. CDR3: CASSGVVGQTQYF. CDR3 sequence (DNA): TGTGCCAGCAGTGGAGTAGTCGGGCAGACCCAGTACTTC.

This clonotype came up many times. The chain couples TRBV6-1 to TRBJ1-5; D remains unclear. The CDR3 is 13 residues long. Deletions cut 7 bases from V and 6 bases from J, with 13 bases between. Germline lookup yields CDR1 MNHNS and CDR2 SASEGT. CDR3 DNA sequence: TGTGCCAGCACACGGCAGGCTGGTCAGCCCCAGCATTTT. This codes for CASTRQAGQPQHF.

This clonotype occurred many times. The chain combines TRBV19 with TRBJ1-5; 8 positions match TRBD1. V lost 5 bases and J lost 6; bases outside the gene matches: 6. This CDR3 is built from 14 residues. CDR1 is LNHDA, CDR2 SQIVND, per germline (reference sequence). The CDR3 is CASSPSGGSQPQHF. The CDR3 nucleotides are TGTGCCAGTAGTCCATCAGGGGGCAGTCAGCCCCAGCATTTT.

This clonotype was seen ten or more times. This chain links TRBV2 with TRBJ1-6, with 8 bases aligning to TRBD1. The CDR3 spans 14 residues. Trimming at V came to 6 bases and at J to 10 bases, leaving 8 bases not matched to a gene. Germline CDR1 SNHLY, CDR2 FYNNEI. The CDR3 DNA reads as TGTGCCAGCAGCGGACAGGGCGGGGGATCACCCCTCCACTTT. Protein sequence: CASSGQGGGSPLHF.

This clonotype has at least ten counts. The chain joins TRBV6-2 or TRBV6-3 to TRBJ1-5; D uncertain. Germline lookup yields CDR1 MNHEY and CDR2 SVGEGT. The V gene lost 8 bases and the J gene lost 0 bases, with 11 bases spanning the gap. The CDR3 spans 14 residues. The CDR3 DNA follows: TGTGCCAGCTGGGTCGGGTTTAGCAATCAGCCCCAGCATTTT. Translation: CASWVGFSNQPQHF.

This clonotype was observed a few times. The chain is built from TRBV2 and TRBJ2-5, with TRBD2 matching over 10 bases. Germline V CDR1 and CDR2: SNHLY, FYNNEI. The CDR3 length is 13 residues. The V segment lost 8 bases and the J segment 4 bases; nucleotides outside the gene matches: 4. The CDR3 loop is CASGTSAIETQYF. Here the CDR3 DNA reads TGTGCCAGCGGGACTAGCGCTATAGAGACCCAGTACTTC.

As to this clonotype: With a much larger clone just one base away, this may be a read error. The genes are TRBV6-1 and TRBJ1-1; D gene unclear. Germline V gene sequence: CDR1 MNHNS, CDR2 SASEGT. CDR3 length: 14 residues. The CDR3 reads CASTRPLSNTEALF. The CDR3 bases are TGTGCCAGCACGCGGCCCCTTTCGAACACTGAAGCTCTCTTT.

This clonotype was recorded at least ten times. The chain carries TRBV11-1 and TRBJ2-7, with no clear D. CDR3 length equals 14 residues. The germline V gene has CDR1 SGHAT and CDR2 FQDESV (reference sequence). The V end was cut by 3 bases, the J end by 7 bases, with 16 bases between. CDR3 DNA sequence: TGTGCCAGCAGCTTGCTGGACGGCGCTGGGGAGCAGTACTTC. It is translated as CASSLLDGAGEQYF.

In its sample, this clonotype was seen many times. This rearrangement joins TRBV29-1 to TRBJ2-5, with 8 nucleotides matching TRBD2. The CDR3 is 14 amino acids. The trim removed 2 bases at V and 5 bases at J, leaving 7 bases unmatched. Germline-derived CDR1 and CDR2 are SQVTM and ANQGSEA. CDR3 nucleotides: TGCAGCGTTGAAACCAGCGGGAGTGCGGAGACCCAGTACTTC. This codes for CSVETSGSAETQYF.

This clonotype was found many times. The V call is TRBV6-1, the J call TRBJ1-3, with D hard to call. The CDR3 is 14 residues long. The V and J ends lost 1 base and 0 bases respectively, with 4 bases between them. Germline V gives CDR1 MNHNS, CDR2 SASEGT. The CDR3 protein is CASSEGASGNTIYF. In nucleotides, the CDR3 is TGTGCCAGCAGTGAAGGTGCCTCTGGAAACACCATATATTTT.

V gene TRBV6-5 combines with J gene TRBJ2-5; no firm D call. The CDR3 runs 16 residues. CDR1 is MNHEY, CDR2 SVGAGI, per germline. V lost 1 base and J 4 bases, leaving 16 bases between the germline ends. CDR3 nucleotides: TGTGCCAGCAGTTACTTGTCAGCGCCCTCAGGAGAGACCCAGTACTTC. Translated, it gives CASSYLSAPSGETQYF.

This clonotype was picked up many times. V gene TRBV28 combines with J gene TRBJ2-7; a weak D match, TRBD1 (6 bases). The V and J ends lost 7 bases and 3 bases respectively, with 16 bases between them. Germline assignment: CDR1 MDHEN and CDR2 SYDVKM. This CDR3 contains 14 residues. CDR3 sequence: CASTEQGQNYEQYF. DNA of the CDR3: TGTGCCAGCACCGAACAGGGTCAGAACTACGAGCAGTACTTC.

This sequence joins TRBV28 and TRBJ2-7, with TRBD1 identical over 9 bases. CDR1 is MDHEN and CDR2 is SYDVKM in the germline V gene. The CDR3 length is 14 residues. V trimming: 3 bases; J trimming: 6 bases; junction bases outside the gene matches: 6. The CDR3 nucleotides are TGTGCCAGCAGTTTGGAACAGGGGGCCGTCGAGCAGTACTTC. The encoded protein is CASSLEQGAVEQYF. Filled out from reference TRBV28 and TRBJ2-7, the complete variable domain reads DVKVTQSSRYLVKRTGEKVFLECVQDMDHENMFWYRQDPGLGLRLIYFSYDVKMKEKGDIPEGYSVSREKKERFSLILESASTNQTSMYLCASSLEQGAVEQYFGPGTRLTVT.

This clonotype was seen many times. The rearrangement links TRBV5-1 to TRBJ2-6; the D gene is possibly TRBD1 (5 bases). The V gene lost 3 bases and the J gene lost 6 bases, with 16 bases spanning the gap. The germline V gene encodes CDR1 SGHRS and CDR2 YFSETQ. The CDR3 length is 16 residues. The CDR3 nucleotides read TGCGCCAGCAGCTCGGACCCAGGGTATGCGGCCAACGTCCTGACTTTC. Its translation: CASSSDPGYAANVLTF.

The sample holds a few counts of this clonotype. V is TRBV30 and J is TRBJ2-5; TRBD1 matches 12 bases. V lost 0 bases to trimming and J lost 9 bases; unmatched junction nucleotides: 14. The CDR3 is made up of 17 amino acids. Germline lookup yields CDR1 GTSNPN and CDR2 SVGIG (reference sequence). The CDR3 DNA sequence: TGTGCCTGGAGTGTATATGGGGGACAGGGGGCCGGGTCGGCCCAGTACTTC. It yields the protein CAWSVYGGQGAGSAQYF.